Reported below is one T cell receptor beta chain. The data were taken from a study of control samples from healthy donors and cancer patients. The CDR3 covers 17 residues. V gave up 2 bases and J gave up 1 base; unmatched junction bases: 2. Germline CDR1 is SGDLS and CDR2 is YYNGEE. TCRdb keeps only in-frame clones here, not all; method: immunoSEQ multiplex PCR. The data contain fewer than 200,000 clones, roughly 92% of them singletons. The sequence was obtained from a man aged 25-45 years in good health. Sequenced material: blood. This chain connects TRBV9 to TRBJ2-5; 16 bases map to TRBD2. CDR3: CASSVGTSGGAQETQYF. The CDR3 nucleotides read TGTGCCAGCAGCGTCGGGACTAGCGGGGGGGCCCAAGAGACCCAGTACTTC.